One sample yielded the 31 T cell receptor beta chains listed below, sequenced in a study of early T cells in non-severe SARS-CoV-2 infection. TCRdb fed the 5' RACE reads into MiXCR, producing one record per CDR3 protein. The sample includes 50,000 to 60,000 distinct CDR3 sequences, more than 9% of them seen just once. Material for sequencing was whole blood. The receptors were sampled from an adult who was a healthcare worker with PCR-confirmed SARS-CoV-2 infection or an uninfected control (not recorded which).

This clonotype was detected only a few times. The rearrangement uses TRBV6-5 and TRBJ2-5, with 12 bases fitting TRBD2. Germline-derived CDR1 and CDR2 are MNHEY and SVGAGI. J gave up 5 bases and V 8 bases, and 0 bases lay outside the gene matches. This CDR3 contains 12 residues. The CDR3 protein is CASGLAGETQYF. CDR3 bases: TGTGCCAGCGGACTAGCGGGGGAGACCCAGTACTTC.

At least ten counts were recorded for this clonotype. This chain links TRBV29-1 with TRBJ1-2; no firm D call. V was trimmed by 4 bases and J by 3 bases, leaving 6 bases between them. CDR1 SQVTM and CDR2 ANQGSEA come from the germline V gene. The CDR3 length is 11 residues. CDR3 sequence (DNA): TGCAGCGTTGGGCAGGACTATGGCTACACCTTC. Its protein product is CSVGQDYGYTF.

In its sample, this clonotype was seen a few times. The chain combines TRBV7-2 with TRBJ1-2; no clear D gene. The CDR3 is made up of 13 amino acids. Trimming took off 2 bases at V and 5 bases at J, with 9 bases between the two ends. Germline V gene lookup returns CDR1 SGHTA and CDR2 FQGNSA. Here the CDR3 DNA reads TGTGCCAGCAGCTTAAGTAGGGAGTATGGCTACACCTTC. Translation gives CASSLSREYGYTF.

The V gene is TRBV6-6, the J gene TRBJ2-1, with D perhaps TRBD1 (5 bases). V lost 7 bases and J 5 bases, leaving 12 bases between the germline ends. From germline, CDR1 is MNHNY and CDR2 SVGAGI (reference sequence). This CDR3 is 13 amino acids long. The CDR3 region is CASTVDTHNEQFF. The CDR3 DNA reads as TGTGCCAGCACCGTGGACACCCACAATGAGCAGTTCTTC.

This clonotype was found a few times. The V and J genes are TRBV3-1 and TRBJ1-2; no clear D. In germline, CDR1 is LGHDT, CDR2 YNNKEL (reference sequence). The CDR3 is 15 residues long. Deletions cut 4 bases from V and 6 bases from J, with 18 bases between. CDR3 sequence: CASSRTSVRRDGYTF. CDR3 sequence (DNA): TGTGCCAGCAGCCGAACGTCTGTACGTAGGGATGGCTACACCTTC. The full variable domain, its missing parts supplied by reference TRBV3-1 and TRBJ1-2, is DTAVSQTPKYLVTQMGNDKSIKCEQNLGHDTMYWYKQDSKKFLKIMFSYNNKELIINETVPNRFSPKSPDKAHLNLHINSLELGDSAVYFCASSRTSVRRDGYTFGSGTRLTVV.

Comments on this clonotype: A single base separates this from a much larger clone, so it may be a read error. The chain combines TRBV20-1 with TRBJ2-2, with 7 bases lining up with TRBD2. V was pared by 4 bases and J by 4 bases, with 9 bases of the junction left unmatched. The CDR3 is 15 residues long. Germline V lookup: CDR1 DFQATT, CDR2 SNEGSKA (reference sequence). The DNA for the CDR3 is TGCAGTGCTATTGCGGGAGACTCGGGCACCGGGGAGCTGTTTTTT. Translation gives CSAIAGDSGTGELFF.

This clonotype was detected many times. The chain has TRBV24-1 and TRBJ2-3; unclear D gene. CDR3 length equals 16 residues. V lost 0 bases and J lost 2, with 11 bases in between. Per germline, CDR1 KGHDR and CDR2 SFDVKD. Here the CDR3 reads CATSDLLAAHTDTQYF. The CDR3 DNA follows: TGTGCCACCAGTGATTTGCTGGCGGCTCACACAGATACGCAGTATTTT.

This clonotype was seen a handful of times. The CDR3 sequence is CASSLYGVREQYF. The CDR3 DNA reads TGTGCCAGCAGTTTATATGGCGTAAGGGAGCAGTACTTC. The gene calls are TRBV27 and TRBJ2-7; the D is unclear. CDR1 is MNHEY, CDR2 SMNVEV, per germline (reference sequence). Between the trimmed V and J ends, which lost 1 base and 7 bases, there was a span of 11 bases. The length of the CDR3 is 13 residues.

The CDR3 spells CASSYSYRSYEQYF. CDR3 DNA: TGTGCCAGCAGTTATTCGTACCGCTCCTACGAGCAGTACTTC. The rearrangement links TRBV6-5 to TRBJ2-7, with D unclear. V lost 3 bases, J lost 0 bases, and 9 bases lay in between. The CDR3 has 14 residues. Germline V gene sequence: CDR1 MNHEY, CDR2 SVGAGI.

This clonotype was counted only a few times. The chain carries TRBV6-6 and TRBJ1-2, with D tentatively TRBD1 (5 bases). The CDR3 length is 14 residues. CDR1 and CDR2 from the germline V gene are MNHNY and SVGAGI (reference sequence). Deletions cut 7 bases from V and 2 bases from J, with 14 bases between. The CDR3 spells CASMQGTVNYGYTF. The CDR3 region has the DNA TGTGCCAGCATGCAGGGTACGGTGAACTATGGCTACACCTTC.

This clonotype has ten or more counts. V is TRBV7-2 and J is TRBJ2-3, with D possibly TRBD2 on 5 matching bases. The CDR3 length is 16 residues. Germline V gene lookup returns CDR1 SGHTA and CDR2 FQGNSA. Trimming took 3 bases from V and 0 from J, leaving 13 bases between them. In nucleotides, the CDR3 is TGTGCCAGCAGCTTCCTCGGGGTTGCTAGCACAGATACGCAGTATTTT. This translates into CASSFLGVASTDTQYF.

The chain couples TRBV5-1 to TRBJ2-5; the D gene is possibly TRBD1 (6 bases). The V and J ends lost 3 bases and 1 base respectively, with 10 bases between them. CDR1 and CDR2 from the germline V gene are SGHRS and YFSETQ. This CDR3 has 14 amino acids. CDR3: CASSSGQRQETQYF. CDR3 coding DNA: TGCGCCAGCAGCTCGGGACAACGCCAAGAGACCCAGTACTTC.

This clonotype was counted ten times or more. The chain links TRBV10-3 to TRBJ1-6; D uncertain. CDR3 length: 17 residues. Looked up from germline, CDR1 is ENHRY and CDR2 is SYGVKD. V was shortened by 1 base and J by 10 bases, with 20 bases between the two germline ends. CDR3 sequence: CAISEFAGSPFVSPLHF. Written as DNA, the CDR3 is TGTGCCATCAGTGAGTTTGCCGGGAGCCCTTTTGTCTCACCCCTCCACTTT.

The table lists this clonotype with many counts. The chain has TRBV5-1 and TRBJ2-7; D is undetermined. Trimming stripped 1 base from V and 1 base from J, with 12 bases between. This CDR3 has 15 residues. Germline CDR1 reads SGHRS; CDR2 reads YFSETQ. CDR3 residues: CASSLSLGRSYEQYF. The CDR3, as DNA: TGCGCCAGCAGCTTGTCTTTAGGACGGTCCTACGAGCAGTACTTC.

In its sample, this clonotype was seen a few times. The chain uses TRBV7-2 and TRBJ2-2; 9 bases match TRBD1. The trim removed 1 base at V and 5 bases at J, leaving 2 bases unmatched. CDR1 and CDR2 from the germline V gene are SGHTA and FQGNSA. The CDR3 consists of 15 residues. CDR3 protein: CASSLGGQGTGELFF. CDR3 nucleotides: TGTGCCAGCAGCTTAGGAGGACAGGGGACCGGGGAGCTGTTTTTT.

Many counts were recorded for this clonotype. This chain connects TRBV5-4 to TRBJ2-7; maybe TRBD1 (6 bases). Trimming took 0 bases from V and 7 from J, leaving 14 bases between them. Germline loops: CDR1 SGHNT, CDR2 YYREEE (reference sequence). The CDR3 contains 14 residues. The CDR3 bases are TGTGCCAGCAGCTTGGGACAGGTAGCGTCTGAGCAGTACTTC. It is translated as CASSLGQVASEQYF.

This clonotype was seen repeatedly, ten times or more. For the CDR3, the DNA is TGTGCCAGCAGTTTAGGACGGGCGTCTGGCTATGGCTACACCTTC. Translation gives CASSLGRASGYGYTF. The chain recombines TRBV27 with TRBJ1-2; the D is unclear. Germline loops: CDR1 MNHEY, CDR2 SMNVEV (reference sequence). The V and J ends lost 2 bases and 4 bases respectively, with 14 bases between them. The CDR3 covers 15 residues.

This clonotype was seen repeatedly, ten times or more. The chain carries TRBV20-1 and TRBJ2-3, with 9 bases that match TRBD2. The ends lost 4 bases at V and 4 bases at J; junction bases unmatched: 6. Germline lookup yields CDR1 DFQATT and CDR2 SNEGSKA (reference sequence). The CDR3 length is 14 residues. In DNA form, the CDR3 reads TGCAGTGCTAATATAGCGGGGGCCGCAGATACGCAGTATTTT. It codes for CSANIAGAADTQYF.

J is TRBJ1-1 and V is TRBV20-1, with D possibly being TRBD1 (6 bases). V gave up 5 bases and J gave up 4 bases, with 14 bases separating them. The CDR3 length is 13 residues. In germline, CDR1 is DFQATT, CDR2 SNEGSKA (reference sequence). The CDR3 reads CSALYYRATEAFF. DNA of the CDR3: TGCAGTGCTTTATACTACAGGGCCACTGAAGCTTTCTTT.

This clonotype appeared many times. The chain uses TRBV15 and TRBJ2-7; unclear D gene. The V end was cut by 0 bases, the J end by 5 bases, with 8 bases between. Germline-derived CDR1 and CDR2 are LNHNV and YYDKDF (reference sequence). CDR3 length: 13 residues. DNA of the CDR3: TGTGCCACCAGCAGAGAGTGGGTTGACGAGCAGTACTTC. Encoded protein: CATSREWVDEQYF.

In its sample, this clonotype was seen a few times. CDR3 protein: CSATPGGRAYEQYF. The CDR3 nucleotides read TGCAGTGCTACCCCAGGGGGAAGAGCCTACGAGCAGTACTTC. The V call is TRBV20-1, the J call TRBJ2-7; 7 positions match TRBD1. This CDR3 is built from 14 residues. Germline CDR1 reads DFQATT; CDR2 reads SNEGSKA (reference sequence). The V gene end was trimmed by 4 bases and the J gene end by 2 bases; junction bases not matched to a gene: 8.

This clonotype was detected only a few times. The chain combines TRBV12-3 or TRBV12-4 with TRBJ1-4, with TRBD1 as a possible D gene (5 bases). The CDR3 covers 11 residues. Trimming shortened V by 3 bases and J by 10 bases, and 6 bases separated the two germline ends. CDR3 loop: CASSFRGKLFF. The CDR3 DNA is TGTGCCAGCAGTTTTAGGGGAAAACTGTTTTTT.

This clonotype was counted many times. The chain couples TRBV5-6 to TRBJ2-5, with D tentatively TRBD1 or TRBD2 (5 bases each). Germline assignment: CDR1 SGHDT and CDR2 YYEEEE. Deletions cut 4 bases from V and 3 bases from J, with 10 bases between. CDR3 length: 13 amino acids. The CDR3 bases are TGTGCCAGCAGCGGGACGGATAAAGAGACCCAGTACTTC. As protein: CASSGTDKETQYF.

This clonotype was recorded a few times. The chain carries TRBV5-5 and TRBJ2-2; a weak D match, TRBD1 (5 bases). Germline lookup yields CDR1 SGHKS and CDR2 YYEKEE (reference sequence). The ends were cut back, 0 bases at V and 1 base at J, with 13 bases in the middle. This CDR3 spans 17 amino acids. The chain's CDR3 is CASSLVPGPGNTGELFF. In nucleotides, the CDR3 is TGTGCCAGCAGCTTGGTCCCAGGGCCAGGGAACACCGGGGAGCTGTTTTTT.

This chain uses TRBV27 with TRBJ2-4; D possibly corresponds to TRBD2 (6 bases). This CDR3 has 14 residues. Germline V CDR1 and CDR2: MNHEY, SMNVEV (reference sequence). V lost 6 bases to trimming and J lost 1 base, with 10 bases between them. The CDR3: CASSPGAAKNIQYF. The CDR3 nucleotides are TGTGCCAGCAGCCCGGGAGCGGCCAAAAACATTCAGTACTTC.

This clonotype was counted ten times or more. This chain joins TRBV27 and TRBJ2-1; no reliable D call. CDR1 is MNHEY and CDR2 is SMNVEV in the germline V gene (reference sequence). The V gene lost 5 bases and the J gene lost 0 bases, with 8 bases spanning the gap. The CDR3 consists of 14 residues. CDR3 residues: CASSVASSYNEQFF. CDR3 bases: TGTGCCAGCAGTGTGGCGAGCTCCTACAATGAGCAGTTCTTC.

This clonotype has at least ten counts. V gene TRBV3-1 combines with J gene TRBJ1-6; D is perhaps TRBD1 (5 bases). This CDR3 spans 13 amino acids. Trimming pared 6 bases from V and 7 bases from J, leaving 10 bases between. The germline CDR1 and CDR2 sequences are LGHDT and YNNKEL (reference sequence). As DNA, the CDR3 is TGTGCCAGCAGAGGCAGGGACAATTCACCCCTCCACTTT. Translated: CASRGRDNSPLHF.

This clonotype has more than one count but fewer than ten. This chain connects TRBV6-2 or TRBV6-3 to TRBJ2-4, with no clear D. V was pared by 5 bases and J by 3 bases, with 2 bases between. The length of the CDR3 is 11 residues. CDR1 and CDR2 (germline): MNHEY, SVGEGT. CDR3 in amino acids: CASSSKNIQYF. The CDR3 coding sequence is TGTGCCAGCAGTAGCAAAAACATTCAGTACTTC.

This sequence joins TRBV12-3 or TRBV12-4 and TRBJ2-2; no clear D gene. V was shortened by 7 bases and J by 8 bases, with 11 bases between the two germline ends. The CDR3 consists of 12 residues. CDR3 in DNA: TGTGCCAGCACCCTCTTGGGGGGGGAGCTGTTTTTT. Encoded protein: CASTLLGGELFF.

This rearrangement joins TRBV21-1 to TRBJ2-5; the D call TRBD1 from the table was never checked on the DNA. TRBV21-1 is listed as a pseudogene. This CDR3 has 17 residues. Here the CDR3 reads CASSKERRPLPQETQYF. DNA of the CDR3: TGTGCCAGCAGCAAAGAGCGGAGACCCCTTCCCCAAGAGACCCAGTACTTC.

This clonotype appeared many times. This chain links TRBV7-8 with TRBJ1-3, with 7 bases identical to TRBD1. Germline loops: CDR1 SGHVS, CDR2 FQNEAQ. CDR3 length equals 15 residues. V dropped 1 base and J dropped 3; count of bases not matched to a gene: 3. The CDR3 reads CASSLGQGGGNTIYF. CDR3 nucleotide sequence: TGTGCCAGCAGCTTAGGGCAGGGGGGTGGAAACACCATATATTTT.